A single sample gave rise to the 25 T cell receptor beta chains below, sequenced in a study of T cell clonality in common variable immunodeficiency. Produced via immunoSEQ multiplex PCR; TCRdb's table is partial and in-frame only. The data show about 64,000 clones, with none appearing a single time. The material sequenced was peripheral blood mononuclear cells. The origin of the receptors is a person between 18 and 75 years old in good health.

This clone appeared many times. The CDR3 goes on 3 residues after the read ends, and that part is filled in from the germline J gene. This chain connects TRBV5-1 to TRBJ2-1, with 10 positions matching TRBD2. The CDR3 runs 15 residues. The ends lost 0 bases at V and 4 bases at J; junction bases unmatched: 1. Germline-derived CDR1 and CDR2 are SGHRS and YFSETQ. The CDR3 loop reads CASSLGAGGYNEQFF. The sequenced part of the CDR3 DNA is TGCGCCAGCAGCTTGGGAGCGGGAGGGTACAATGAG.

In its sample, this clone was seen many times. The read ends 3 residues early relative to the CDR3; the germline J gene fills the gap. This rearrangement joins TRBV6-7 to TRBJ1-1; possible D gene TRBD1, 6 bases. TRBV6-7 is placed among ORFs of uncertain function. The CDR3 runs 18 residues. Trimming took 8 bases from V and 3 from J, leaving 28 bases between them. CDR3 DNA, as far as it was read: TGTGCCAGCCGCAAGTCAAGGATCGAACAGGGAGCCCACACTGAA. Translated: CASRKSRIEQGAHTE. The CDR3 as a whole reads CASRKSRIEQGAHTEAFF.

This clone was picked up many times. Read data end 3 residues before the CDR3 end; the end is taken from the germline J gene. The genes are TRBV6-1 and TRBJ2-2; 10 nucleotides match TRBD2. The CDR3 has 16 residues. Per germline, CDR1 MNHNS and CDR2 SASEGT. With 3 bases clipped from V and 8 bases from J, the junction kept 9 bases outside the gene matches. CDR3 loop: CASSELAGVLSGELFF. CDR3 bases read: TGTGCCAGCAGTGAGCTAGCGGGAGTATTATCGGGGGAG.

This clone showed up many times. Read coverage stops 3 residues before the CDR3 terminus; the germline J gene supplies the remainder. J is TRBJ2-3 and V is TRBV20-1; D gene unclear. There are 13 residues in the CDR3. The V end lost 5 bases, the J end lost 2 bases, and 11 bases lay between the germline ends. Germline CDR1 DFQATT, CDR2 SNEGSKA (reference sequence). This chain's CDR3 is CSAGPPNTDTQYF. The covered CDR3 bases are TGCAGTGCTGGGCCCCCGAACACAGATACG.

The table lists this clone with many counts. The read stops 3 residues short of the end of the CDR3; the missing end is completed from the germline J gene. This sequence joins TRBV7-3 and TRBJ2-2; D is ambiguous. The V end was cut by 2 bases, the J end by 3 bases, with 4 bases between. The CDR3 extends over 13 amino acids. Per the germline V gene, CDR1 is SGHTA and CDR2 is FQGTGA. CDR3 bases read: TGTGCCAGCAGCTTATCTTACACCGGGGAG. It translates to CASSLSYTGE. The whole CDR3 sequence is CASSLSYTGELFF. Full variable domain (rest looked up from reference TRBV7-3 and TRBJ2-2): GAGVSQTPSNKVTEKGKYVELRCDPISGHTALYWYRQSLGQGPEFLIYFQGTGAADDSGLPNDRFFAVRPEGSVSTLKIQRTERGDSAVYLCASSLSYTGELFFGEGSRLTVL.

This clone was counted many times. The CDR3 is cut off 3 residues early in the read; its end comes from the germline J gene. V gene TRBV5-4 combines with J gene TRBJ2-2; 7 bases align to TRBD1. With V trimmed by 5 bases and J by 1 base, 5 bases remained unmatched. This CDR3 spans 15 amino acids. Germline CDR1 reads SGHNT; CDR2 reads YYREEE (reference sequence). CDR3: CASRAGTENTGELFF. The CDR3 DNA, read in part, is TGTGCCAGCAGGGCCGGGACAGAGAACACCGGGGAG.

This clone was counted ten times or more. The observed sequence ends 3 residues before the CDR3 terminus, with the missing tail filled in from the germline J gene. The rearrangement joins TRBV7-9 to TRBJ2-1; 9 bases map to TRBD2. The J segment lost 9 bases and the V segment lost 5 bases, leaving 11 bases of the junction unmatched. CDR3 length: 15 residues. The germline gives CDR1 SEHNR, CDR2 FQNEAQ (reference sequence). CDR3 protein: CASSPNQRLAVEQFF. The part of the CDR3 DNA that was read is TGTGCCAGCAGCCCTAATCAAAGACTAGCGGTTGAG.

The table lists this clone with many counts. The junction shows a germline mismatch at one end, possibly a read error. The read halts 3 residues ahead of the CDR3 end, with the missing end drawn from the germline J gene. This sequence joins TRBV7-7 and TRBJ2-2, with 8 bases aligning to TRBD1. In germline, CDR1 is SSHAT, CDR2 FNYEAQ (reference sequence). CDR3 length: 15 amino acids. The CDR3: CASSFGAGGDGELFF. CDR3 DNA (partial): TGTGCTAGCAGCTTCGGGGCAGGGGGCGACGGGGAG.

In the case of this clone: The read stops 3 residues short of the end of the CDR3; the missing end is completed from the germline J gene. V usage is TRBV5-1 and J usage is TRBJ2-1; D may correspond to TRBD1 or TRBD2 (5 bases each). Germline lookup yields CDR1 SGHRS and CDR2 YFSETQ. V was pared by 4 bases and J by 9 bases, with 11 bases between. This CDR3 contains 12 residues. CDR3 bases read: TGCGCCAGCAGCCTTAGAGGGGTTGAG. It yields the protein CASSLRGVE. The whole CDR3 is CASSLRGVEQFF.

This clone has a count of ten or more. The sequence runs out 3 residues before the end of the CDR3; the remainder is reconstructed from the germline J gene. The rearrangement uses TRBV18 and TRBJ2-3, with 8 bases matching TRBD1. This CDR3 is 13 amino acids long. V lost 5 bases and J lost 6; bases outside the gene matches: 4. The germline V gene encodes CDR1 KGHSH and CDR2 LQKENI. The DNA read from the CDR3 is TGTGCCAGCTCAAACCGACAGGGGGATACG. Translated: CASSNRQGDT. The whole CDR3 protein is CASSNRQGDTQYF.

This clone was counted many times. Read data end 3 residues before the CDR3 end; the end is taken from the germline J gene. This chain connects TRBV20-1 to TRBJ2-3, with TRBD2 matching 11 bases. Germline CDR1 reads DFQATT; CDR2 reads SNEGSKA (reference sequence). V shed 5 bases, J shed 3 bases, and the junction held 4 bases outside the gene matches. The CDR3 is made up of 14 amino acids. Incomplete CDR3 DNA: TGCAGTGCTTTCCTAGCGGGGGGAACAGATACG. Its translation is CSAFLAGGTDT. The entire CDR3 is CSAFLAGGTDTQYF.

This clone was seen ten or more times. The sequenced part of the CDR3 DNA is TGTGCCAGCAGCATCGACAGGGACCACTACGAG. Its protein is CASSIDRDHYE. In full, the CDR3 is CASSIDRDHYEQYF. The V gene is TRBV5-5, the J gene TRBJ2-7; TRBD1 matches 7 bases. The read ends 3 residues shy of where the CDR3 ends; the end is completed using the germline J gene. This CDR3 is 14 amino acids long. Trimming removed 4 bases from V and 3 bases from J; junction bases left unmatched: 7. Germline CDR1 SGHKS, CDR2 YYEKEE (reference sequence).

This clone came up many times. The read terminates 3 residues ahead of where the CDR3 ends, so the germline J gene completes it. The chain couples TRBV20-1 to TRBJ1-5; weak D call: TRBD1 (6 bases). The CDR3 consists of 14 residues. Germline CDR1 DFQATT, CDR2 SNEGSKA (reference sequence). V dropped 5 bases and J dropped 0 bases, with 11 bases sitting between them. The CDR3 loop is CSASRGISNQPQHF. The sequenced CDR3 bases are TGCAGTGCTTCCAGGGGTATTAGCAATCAGCCC.

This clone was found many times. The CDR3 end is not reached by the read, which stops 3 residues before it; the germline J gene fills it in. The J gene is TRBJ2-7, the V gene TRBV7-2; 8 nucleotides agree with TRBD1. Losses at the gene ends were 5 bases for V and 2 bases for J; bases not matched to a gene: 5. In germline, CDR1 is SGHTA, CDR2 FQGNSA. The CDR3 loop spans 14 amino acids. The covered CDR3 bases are TGTGCCAGCAGCCGTGACAGGGGCCCCTACGAG. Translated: CASSRDRGPYE. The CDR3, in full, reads CASSRDRGPYEQYF.

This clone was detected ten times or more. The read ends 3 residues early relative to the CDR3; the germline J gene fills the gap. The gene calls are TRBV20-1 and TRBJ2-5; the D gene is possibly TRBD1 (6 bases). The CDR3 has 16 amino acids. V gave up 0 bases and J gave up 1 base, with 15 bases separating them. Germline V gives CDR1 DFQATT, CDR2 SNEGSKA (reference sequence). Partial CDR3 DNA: TGCAGTGCTAGAGATTTTGCAGGGGAAAGCCAAGAGACC. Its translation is CSARDFAGESQET. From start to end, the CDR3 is CSARDFAGESQETQYF.

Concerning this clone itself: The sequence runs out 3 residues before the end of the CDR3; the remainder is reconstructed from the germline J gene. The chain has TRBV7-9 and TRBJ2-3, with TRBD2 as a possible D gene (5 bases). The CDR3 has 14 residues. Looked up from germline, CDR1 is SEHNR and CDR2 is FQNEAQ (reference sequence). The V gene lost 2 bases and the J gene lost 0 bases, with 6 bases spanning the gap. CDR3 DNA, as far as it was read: TGTGCCAGCAGCTTAACGGGGAGCACAGATACG. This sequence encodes CASSLTGSTDT. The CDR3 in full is CASSLTGSTDTQYF.

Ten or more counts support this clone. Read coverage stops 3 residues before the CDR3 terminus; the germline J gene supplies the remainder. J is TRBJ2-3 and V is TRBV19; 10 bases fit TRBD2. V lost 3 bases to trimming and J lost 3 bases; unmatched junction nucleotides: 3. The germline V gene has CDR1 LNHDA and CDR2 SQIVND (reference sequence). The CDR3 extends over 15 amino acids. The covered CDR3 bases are TGTGCCAGTAGTATCCTAGCGGGGGTGACAGATACG. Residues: CASSILAGVTDT. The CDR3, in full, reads CASSILAGVTDTQYF. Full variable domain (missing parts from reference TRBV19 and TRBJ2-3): DGGITQSPKYLFRKEGQNVTLSCEQNLNHDAMYWYRQDPGQGLRLIYYSQIVNDFQKGDIAEGYSVSREKKESFPLTVTSAQKNPTAFYLCASSILAGVTDTQYFGPGTRLTVL.

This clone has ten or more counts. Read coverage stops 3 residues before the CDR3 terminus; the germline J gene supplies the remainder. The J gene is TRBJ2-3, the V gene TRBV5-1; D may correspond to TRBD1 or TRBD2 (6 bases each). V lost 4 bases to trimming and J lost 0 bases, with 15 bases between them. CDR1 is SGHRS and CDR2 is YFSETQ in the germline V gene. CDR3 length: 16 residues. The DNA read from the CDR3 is TGCGCCAGCAGCCTGGGGGCGGGGACCAGCACAGATACG. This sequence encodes CASSLGAGTSTDT. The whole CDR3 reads CASSLGAGTSTDTQYF.

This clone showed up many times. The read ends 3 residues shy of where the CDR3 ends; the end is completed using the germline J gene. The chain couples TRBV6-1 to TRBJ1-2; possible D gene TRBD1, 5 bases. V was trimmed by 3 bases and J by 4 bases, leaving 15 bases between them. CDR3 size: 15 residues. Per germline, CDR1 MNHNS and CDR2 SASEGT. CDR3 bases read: TGTGCCAGCAGTGAGGAGGGGTTAAGACTCTATGGC. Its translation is CASSEEGLRLYG. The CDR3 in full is CASSEEGLRLYGYTF.

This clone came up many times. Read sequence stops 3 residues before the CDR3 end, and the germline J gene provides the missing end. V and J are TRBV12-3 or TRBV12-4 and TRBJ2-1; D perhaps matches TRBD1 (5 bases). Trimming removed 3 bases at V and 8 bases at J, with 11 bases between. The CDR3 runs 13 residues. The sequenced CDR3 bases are TGTGCCAGCAGTTTTAAGCCAGGGTATGAG. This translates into CASSFKPGYE. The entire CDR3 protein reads CASSFKPGYEQFF.

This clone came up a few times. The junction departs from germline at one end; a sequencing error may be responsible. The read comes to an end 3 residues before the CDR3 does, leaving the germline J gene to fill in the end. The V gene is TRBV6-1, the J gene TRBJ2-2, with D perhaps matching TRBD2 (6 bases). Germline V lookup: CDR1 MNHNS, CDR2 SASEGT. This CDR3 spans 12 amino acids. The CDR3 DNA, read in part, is TGTGCCAGCAGGGAAAACACCGGGGGG. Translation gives CASRENTGG. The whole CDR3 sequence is CASRENTGGLFF.

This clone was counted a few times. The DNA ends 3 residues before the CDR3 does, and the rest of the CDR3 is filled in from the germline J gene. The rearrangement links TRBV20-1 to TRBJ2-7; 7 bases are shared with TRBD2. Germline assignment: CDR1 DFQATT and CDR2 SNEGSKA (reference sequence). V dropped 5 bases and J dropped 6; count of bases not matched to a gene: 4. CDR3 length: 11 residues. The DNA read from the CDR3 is TGCAGTGCTGGGACTACCGGCGAG. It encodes CSAGTTGE. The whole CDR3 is CSAGTTGEQYF.

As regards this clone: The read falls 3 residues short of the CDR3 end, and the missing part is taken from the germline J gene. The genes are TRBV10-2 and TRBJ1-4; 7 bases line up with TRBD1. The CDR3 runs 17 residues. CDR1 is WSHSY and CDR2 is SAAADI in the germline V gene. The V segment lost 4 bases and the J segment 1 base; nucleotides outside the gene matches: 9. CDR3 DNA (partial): TGCGCCAGCAGTGCCCGACAGGGAGTACAAACTAATGAAAAA. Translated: CASSARQGVQTNEK. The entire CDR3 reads CASSARQGVQTNEKLFF.

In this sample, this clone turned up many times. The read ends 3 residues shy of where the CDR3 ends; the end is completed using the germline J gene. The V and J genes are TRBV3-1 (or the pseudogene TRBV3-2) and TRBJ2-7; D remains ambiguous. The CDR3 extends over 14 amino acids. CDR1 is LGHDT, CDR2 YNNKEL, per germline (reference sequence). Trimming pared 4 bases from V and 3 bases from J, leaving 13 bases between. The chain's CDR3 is CASSPEPTNYEQYF. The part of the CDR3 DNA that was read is TGTGCCAGCAGCCCCGAGCCTACCAACTACGAG.

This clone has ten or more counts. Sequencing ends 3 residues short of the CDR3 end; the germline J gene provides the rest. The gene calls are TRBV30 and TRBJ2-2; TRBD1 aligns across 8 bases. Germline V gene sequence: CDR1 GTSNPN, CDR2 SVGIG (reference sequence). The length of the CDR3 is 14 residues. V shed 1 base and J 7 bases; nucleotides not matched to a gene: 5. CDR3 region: CAWSADRGSGELFF. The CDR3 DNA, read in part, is TGTGCCTGGAGTGCAGACAGGGGAAGCGGGGAG.